Below are 9 T cell receptor beta chains sequenced from a single sample in a study of T cells in Graves' hyperthyroidism and ophthalmopathy. RNA transcripts were the template for amplifying TCR beta CDR3 regions. The HTBI set primed first-round TCR CDR3 RT-PCR. Each CDR3 protein is one row after TCRdb ran MiXCR on the multiplex PCR reads. This sample has roughly 630,000 distinct CDR3 sequences; roughly 14% occur once, and the top ten carry about 7%. The sequenced sample was blood. The receptors stem from a woman in her twenties or thirties with Graves' hyperthyroidism.

This clonotype was recorded at least ten times. The J gene is TRBJ2-1, the V gene TRBV30, with D possibly being TRBD2 (6 bases). Germline V gene lookup returns CDR1 GTSNPN and CDR2 SVGIG (reference sequence). The CDR3 is 14 residues long. The V end lost 4 bases, the J end lost 7 bases, and 17 bases lay between the germline ends. This chain's CDR3 is CAWTPGRAINEQFF. CDR3 DNA: TGTGCCTGGACCCCCGGGAGAGCGATAAATGAGCAGTTCTTC.

The chain carries TRBV9 and TRBJ2-1, with 9 bases fitting TRBD2. Germline loops: CDR1 SGDLS, CDR2 YYNGEE. The J segment lost 4 bases and the V segment lost 0 bases, leaving 8 bases of the junction unmatched. The CDR3 is made up of 17 amino acids. The CDR3 DNA sequence: TGTGCCAGCAGCGTAGATTCTAGCGGGATTTGGTACAATGAGCAGTTCTTC. Protein: CASSVDSSGIWYNEQFF.

At least ten counts were recorded for this clonotype. The V and J genes are TRBV18 and TRBJ2-5; D call uncertain. V shed 3 bases and J shed 3 bases, with 17 bases lying between them. Per germline, CDR1 KGHSH and CDR2 LQKENI. There are 16 residues in the CDR3. CDR3 residues: CASSPTPGQLEETQYF. The CDR3 DNA is TGTGCCAGCTCACCTACCCCCGGGCAGTTAGAAGAGACCCAGTACTTC.

This clonotype was seen ten or more times. J is TRBJ2-1 and V is TRBV6-5; 9 nucleotides align to TRBD2. Looked up from germline, CDR1 is MNHEY and CDR2 is SVGAGI. Losses at the gene ends were 2 bases for V and 5 bases for J; bases not matched to a gene: 7. The CDR3 runs 16 residues. DNA of the CDR3: TGTGCCAGCAGTTACCAACTAGCGGGTGCCGACAATGAGCAGTTCTTC. This codes for CASSYQLAGADNEQFF.

This clonotype was seen only a few times. V is TRBV4-1 and J is TRBJ2-1, with 10 bases matching TRBD2. The germline V gene has CDR1 MGHRA and CDR2 YSYEKL. The CDR3 has 16 residues. The junction had 5 bases not matched to a gene; V was cut back by 3 bases and J by 3 bases. CDR3 coding DNA: TGCGCCAGCAGCCAGTATACTAGCGGGATCTACAATGAGCAGTTCTTC. Translating it yields CASSQYTSGIYNEQFF.

This clonotype was recorded at least ten times. This chain connects TRBV6-1 to TRBJ2-7, with 7 bases matching TRBD1. CDR1 MNHNS and CDR2 SASEGT come from the germline V gene. With V trimmed by 5 bases and J by 7 bases, 8 bases remained unmatched. The CDR3 sequence is 13 residues long. CDR3 protein: CASSPATGNEQYF. The CDR3, as DNA: TGTGCCAGCAGTCCTGCGACAGGGAATGAGCAGTACTTC.

Ten or more counts support this clonotype. The chain couples TRBV5-1 to TRBJ2-7, with D possibly TRBD1 on 6 matching bases. V lost 10 bases, J lost 6 bases, and 11 bases lay in between. Germline loops: CDR1 SGHRS, CDR2 YFSETQ. The length of the CDR3 is 10 residues. The CDR3 sequence is CAPTRGEQYF. The CDR3 bases are TGCGCCCCCACCAGGGGCGAGCAGTACTTC.

This clonotype was picked up many times. The chain employs TRBV20-1 and TRBJ2-1, with D perhaps given as TRBD1 or TRBD2 (6 bases each). The CDR3 extends over 14 amino acids. CDR1 is DFQATT and CDR2 is SNEGSKA in the germline V gene (reference sequence). Trimming cost V 2 bases and J 9 bases, with 17 bases left between them. CDR3 loop: CSARHTSGAGEQFF. CDR3 sequence (DNA): TGCAGTGCTAGACATACCTCGGGGGCGGGTGAGCAGTTCTTC.

This clonotype came up many times. The chain carries TRBV12-3 or TRBV12-4 and TRBJ2-1, with D perhaps matching TRBD2 (7 bases). The length of the CDR3 is 14 residues. V was pared by 9 bases and J by 8 bases, with 20 bases between. In nucleotides, the CDR3 is TGTGCCAGTAGAGAGTGGGAGGGGGTCGATGAGCAGTTCTTC. Its protein is CASREWEGVDEQFF.